These 19 T cell receptor beta chains share one sample of origin, sequenced in a study of blood T cell repertoires in COVID-19. Libraries were prepared by immunoSEQ multiplex PCR; TCRdb keeps only in-frame clonotypes and omits some of them. The repertoire holds about 180,000 clones, with more than 70% as singletons. Sequenced material: peripheral blood. These receptors all come from a person aged 70 to 79 with COVID-19, enrolled during active disease.

The V call is TRBV5-5, the J call TRBJ2-3; TRBD2 aligns across 11 bases. V gave up 4 bases and J gave up 2 bases; unmatched junction bases: 9. The V gene's germline CDR1 is SGHKS and CDR2 YYEKEE (reference sequence). The CDR3 covers 17 residues. The CDR3: CASSMRSGGALTDTQYF. DNA of the CDR3: TGTGCCAGCAGCATGCGTAGCGGGGGGGCCCTCACAGATACGCAGTATTTT.

The chain employs TRBV19 and TRBJ1-4; possible D gene TRBD1, 5 bases. This CDR3 is built from 15 residues. With 5 bases removed from V and 5 bases from J, the gap between germline ends came to 15 bases. Germline CDR1 and CDR2: LNHDA and SQIVND (reference sequence). The CDR3 loop reads CASSPWTLGNEKLFF. Written as DNA, the CDR3 is TGTGCCAGTAGTCCCTGGACACTGGGGAATGAAAAACTGTTTTTT.

The J gene is TRBJ1-2, the V gene TRBV19, with 7 bases matching TRBD1. The V gene end was trimmed by 7 bases and the J gene end by 3 bases; junction bases not matched to a gene: 8. Germline V gene data show CDR1 as LNHDA and CDR2 as SQIVND (reference sequence). This CDR3 contains 14 residues. The CDR3, as DNA: TGTGCCAGTAAGAACCAGGGGGTTGACTATGGCTACACCTTC. Its translation: CASKNQGVDYGYTF.

This clone was counted once. The V and J genes are TRBV7-3 and TRBJ2-3, with 7 bases identical to TRBD2. In germline, CDR1 is SGHTA, CDR2 FQGTGA. CDR3 length: 14 residues. J gave up 1 base and V 4 bases, and 2 bases lay outside the gene matches. CDR3 protein: CASSYGRGTDTQYF. For the CDR3, the DNA is TGTGCCAGCAGCTATGGGAGGGGCACAGATACGCAGTATTTT.

Regarding this clone: Within the sample, other DNA sequences also encode this same CDR3. The chain employs TRBV5-1 and TRBJ1-4; D not resolved. The CDR3 consists of 15 residues. V dropped 0 bases and J dropped 3 bases, with 9 bases sitting between them. Germline loops: CDR1 SGHRS, CDR2 YFSETQ. CDR3 residues: CASSLAGGPNEKLFF. As DNA, the CDR3 is TGCGCCAGCAGCTTGGCGGGAGGACCTAATGAAAAACTGTTTTTT.

This chain uses TRBV11-2 with TRBJ2-3; possibly TRBD1 for D (6 bases). CDR3 length: 15 amino acids. CDR1 is SGHAT, CDR2 FQNNGV, per germline. V dropped 3 bases and J dropped 9 bases, with 19 bases sitting between them. CDR3 loop: CASSFEVRGVFTQYF. The CDR3 DNA reads as TGTGCCAGCAGCTTTGAAGTCAGGGGAGTGTTCACGCAGTATTTT. The variable domain in full, with the rest retrieved from reference TRBV11-2 and TRBJ2-3, is EAGVAQSPRYKIIEKRQSVAFWCNPISGHATLYWYQQILGQGPKLLIQFQNNGVVDDSQLPKDRFSAERLKGVDSTLKIQPAKLEDSAVYLCASSFEVRGVFTQYFGPGTRLTVL.

This rearrangement joins TRBV11-2 to TRBJ2-1; unclear D gene. The length of the CDR3 is 11 residues. Germline V CDR1 and CDR2: SGHAT, FQNNGV. V was clipped by 5 bases and J by 8 bases, with 7 bases between them. CDR3 protein: CASSRGYEQFF. For the CDR3, the DNA is TGTGCCAGCAGCCGAGGCTATGAGCAGTTCTTC.

This clone was detected once. The genes are TRBV18 and TRBJ2-2; D is perhaps TRBD1 (7 bases). Per germline, CDR1 KGHSH and CDR2 LQKENI. V gave up 3 bases and J gave up 3 bases, with 17 bases separating them. This CDR3 has 17 residues. As DNA, the CDR3 is TGTGCCAGCTCACCTCAGATGCAGGGGGGATACACCGGGGAGCTGTTTTTT. Its translation is CASSPQMQGGYTGELFF.

The V call is TRBV7-3, the J call TRBJ1-1; D might be TRBD1 (5 bases). Trimming removed 4 bases at V and 3 bases at J, with 27 bases between. Germline CDR1 and CDR2: SGHTA and FQGTGA. This CDR3 contains 19 residues. CDR3 loop: CASSSLYVDRLLPDTEAFF. As DNA, the CDR3 is TGTGCCAGCAGCTCCCTATACGTCGACAGACTTCTCCCGGACACTGAAGCTTTCTTT.

The chain couples TRBV7-9 to TRBJ2-2; maybe TRBD1 (6 bases). The germline V gene has CDR1 SEHNR and CDR2 FQNEAQ (reference sequence). The CDR3 covers 13 residues. V lost 8 bases and J 6 bases, leaving 13 bases between the germline ends. CDR3 region: CASRTGSPGELFF. The CDR3 DNA follows: TGTGCCAGCCGTACAGGGTCACCCGGGGAGCTGTTTTTT.

The rearrangement links TRBV6-6 to TRBJ2-3; TRBD2 is a possible D gene (7 bases). Deletions cut 0 bases from V and 4 bases from J, with 11 bases between. CDR1 is MNHNY, CDR2 SVGAGI, per germline (reference sequence). The CDR3 is made up of 15 amino acids. CDR3 residues: CASSYSRGGADTQYF. CDR3 bases: TGTGCCAGCAGTTACTCGAGGGGGGGGGCAGATACGCAGTATTTT.

This rearrangement joins TRBV24-1 to TRBJ2-1, with a tentative D call TRBD1 (6 bases). CDR3 length equals 14 residues. From germline, CDR1 is KGHDR and CDR2 SFDVKD. The V gene lost 3 bases and the J gene lost 3 bases, with 8 bases spanning the gap. As DNA, the CDR3 is TGTGCCACCAGTGATGTACAGGGCTACAATGAGCAGTTCTTC. This encodes CATSDVQGYNEQFF.

J is TRBJ2-1 and V is TRBV7-9; possible D gene TRBD2, 5 bases. CDR3 length: 18 residues. CDR1 is SEHNR and CDR2 is FQNEAQ in the germline V gene (reference sequence). Deletions cut 3 bases from V and 0 bases from J, with 18 bases between. CDR3 loop: CASSLGDRFGDSYNEQFF. The CDR3 nucleotides are TGTGCCAGCAGCTTGGGCGATCGTTTCGGGGACTCCTACAATGAGCAGTTCTTC.

This clone was seen only once. The chain recombines TRBV7-2 with TRBJ1-4; perhaps TRBD1 as D (6 bases). The CDR3 is 16 residues long. V lost 5 bases to trimming and J lost 2 bases, with 15 bases between them. Germline V gene data show CDR1 as SGHTA and CDR2 as FQGNSA. CDR3 nucleotide sequence: TGTGCCAGCAGCGAAAGACCGGGGGGCACTAATGAAAAACTGTTTTTT. This encodes CASSERPGGTNEKLFF.

The chain recombines TRBV5-1 with TRBJ2-7; D might be TRBD1 (7 bases). The germline V gene has CDR1 SGHRS and CDR2 YFSETQ. The length of the CDR3 is 15 residues. V lost 0 bases to trimming and J lost 3 bases, with 13 bases between them. Here the CDR3 reads CASSLAGGQNYEQYF. CDR3 in DNA: TGCGCCAGCAGCTTGGCCGGGGGACAGAACTACGAGCAGTACTTC.

This chain links TRBV28 with TRBJ1-5; D is possibly TRBD1 (6 bases). The CDR3 covers 14 residues. V shed 4 bases and J shed 1 base, with 8 bases lying between them. The germline CDR1 and CDR2 sequences are MDHEN and SYDVKM. CDR3 region: CASSWGLSNQPQHF. The CDR3 nucleotides are TGTGCCAGCAGTTGGGGGCTCAGCAATCAGCCCCAGCATTTT. The full variable domain, its missing parts supplied by reference TRBV28 and TRBJ1-5, is DVKVTQSSRYLVKRTGEKVFLECVQDMDHENMFWYRQDPGLGLRLIYFSYDVKMKEKGDIPEGYSVSREKKERFSLILESASTNQTSMYLCASSWGLSNQPQHFGDGTRLSIL.

The rearrangement links TRBV6-5 to TRBJ1-5; 9 nucleotides line up with TRBD1. CDR3 size: 15 residues. V lost 6 bases, J lost 1 base, and 4 bases stayed unmatched. Germline assignment: CDR1 MNHEY and CDR2 SVGAGI. In nucleotides, the CDR3 is TGTGCCAGCAGAATTGGACAGGGGAGCAATCAGCCCCAGCATTTT. This translates into CASRIGQGSNQPQHF.

V gene TRBV10-1 combines with J gene TRBJ2-6, with 9 positions matching TRBD1. The CDR3 covers 19 residues. CDR1 is WNHNN and CDR2 is SYGVQD in the germline V gene (reference sequence). J gave up 2 bases and V 11 bases, and 19 bases lay outside the gene matches. The CDR3 region has the DNA TGCGCCGTTGGGACCGGGACAGGGTACGTTCGGGCTGGGGCCAACGTCCTGACTTTC. Amino acid sequence: CAVGTGTGYVRAGANVLTF.

The chain joins TRBV6-5 to TRBJ2-1; a possible D gene is TRBD2 (5 bases). The V end lost 7 bases, the J end lost 7 bases, and 8 bases lay between the germline ends. Germline V gene lookup returns CDR1 MNHEY and CDR2 SVGAGI. There are 11 residues in the CDR3. CDR3: CASNRGNEQFF. The CDR3 nucleotides are TGTGCCAGCAATCGAGGGAATGAGCAGTTCTTC.